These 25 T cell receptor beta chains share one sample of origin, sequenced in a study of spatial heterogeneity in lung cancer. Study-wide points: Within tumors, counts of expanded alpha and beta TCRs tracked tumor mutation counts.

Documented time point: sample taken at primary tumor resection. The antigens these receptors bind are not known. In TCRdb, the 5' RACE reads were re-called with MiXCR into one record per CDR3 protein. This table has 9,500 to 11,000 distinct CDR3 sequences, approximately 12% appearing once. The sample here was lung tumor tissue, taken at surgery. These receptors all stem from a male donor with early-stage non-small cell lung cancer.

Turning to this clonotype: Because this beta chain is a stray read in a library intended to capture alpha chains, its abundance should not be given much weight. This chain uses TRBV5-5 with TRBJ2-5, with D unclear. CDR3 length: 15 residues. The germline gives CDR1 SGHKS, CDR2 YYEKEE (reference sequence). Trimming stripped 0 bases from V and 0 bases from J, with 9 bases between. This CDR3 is CASSLVMHNQETQYF. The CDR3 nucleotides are TGTGCCAGCAGCTTGGTTATGCACAACCAAGAGACCCAGTACTTC.

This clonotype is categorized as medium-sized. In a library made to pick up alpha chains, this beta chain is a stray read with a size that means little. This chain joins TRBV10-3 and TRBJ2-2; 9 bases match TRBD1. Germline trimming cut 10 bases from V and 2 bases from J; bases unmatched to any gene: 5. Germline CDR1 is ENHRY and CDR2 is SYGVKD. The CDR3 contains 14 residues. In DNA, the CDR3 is TGTGCCACCGGACAGGGGCGTAACACCGGGGAGCTGTTTTTT. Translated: CATGQGRNTGELFF.

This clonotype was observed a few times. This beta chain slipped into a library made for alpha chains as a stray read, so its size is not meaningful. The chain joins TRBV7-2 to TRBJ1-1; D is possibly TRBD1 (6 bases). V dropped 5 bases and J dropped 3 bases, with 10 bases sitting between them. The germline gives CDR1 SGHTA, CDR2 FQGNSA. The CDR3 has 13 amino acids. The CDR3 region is CASSVQGYTEAFF. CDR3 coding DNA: TGTGCCAGCAGCGTACAGGGATACACTGAAGCTTTCTTT.

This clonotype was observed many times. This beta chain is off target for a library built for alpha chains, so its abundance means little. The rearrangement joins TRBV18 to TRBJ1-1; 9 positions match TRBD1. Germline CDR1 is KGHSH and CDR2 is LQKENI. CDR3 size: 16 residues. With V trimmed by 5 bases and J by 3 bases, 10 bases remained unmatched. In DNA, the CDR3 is TGTGCCAGCTCAGCCAGAACAGGGGGCGCCGACACTGAAGCTTTCTTT. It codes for CASSARTGGADTEAFF.

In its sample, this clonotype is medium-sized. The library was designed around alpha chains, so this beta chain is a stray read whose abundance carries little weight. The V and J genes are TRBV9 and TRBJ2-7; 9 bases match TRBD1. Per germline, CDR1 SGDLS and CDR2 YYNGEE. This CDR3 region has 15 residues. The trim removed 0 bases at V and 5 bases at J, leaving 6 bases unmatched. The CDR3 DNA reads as TGTGCCAGCAGCGTAGCCGGACAGGGGTTGGACGAGCAGTACTTC. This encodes CASSVAGQGLDEQYF. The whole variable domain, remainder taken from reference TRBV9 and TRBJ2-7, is DSGVTQTPKHLITATGQRVTLRCSPRSGDLSVYWYQQSLDQGLQFLIQYYNGEERAKGNILERFSAQQFPDLHSELNLSSLELGDSALYFCASSVAGQGLDEQYFGPGTRLTVT.

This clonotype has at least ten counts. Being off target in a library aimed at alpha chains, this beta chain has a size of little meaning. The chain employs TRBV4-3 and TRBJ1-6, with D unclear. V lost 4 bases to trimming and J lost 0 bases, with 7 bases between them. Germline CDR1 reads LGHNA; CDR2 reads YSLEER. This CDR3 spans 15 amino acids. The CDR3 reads CASSPASSYNSPLHF. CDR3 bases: TGCGCCAGCAGCCCTGCGAGCTCCTATAATTCACCCCTCCACTTT.

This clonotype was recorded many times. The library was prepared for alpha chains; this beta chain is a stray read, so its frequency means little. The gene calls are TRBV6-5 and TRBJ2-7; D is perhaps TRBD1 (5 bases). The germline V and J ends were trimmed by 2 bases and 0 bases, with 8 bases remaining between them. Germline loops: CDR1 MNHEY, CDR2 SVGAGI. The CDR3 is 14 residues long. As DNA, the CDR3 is TGTGCCAGCAGTTACCGACAGAGCTCCTACGAGCAGTACTTC. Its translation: CASSYRQSSYEQYF.

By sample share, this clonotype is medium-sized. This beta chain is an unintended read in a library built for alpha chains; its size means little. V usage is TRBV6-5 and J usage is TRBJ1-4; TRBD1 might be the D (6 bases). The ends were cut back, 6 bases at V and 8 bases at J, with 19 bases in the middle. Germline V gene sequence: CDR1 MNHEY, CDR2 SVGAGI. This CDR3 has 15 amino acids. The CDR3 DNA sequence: TGTGCCAGCAGCCGCGAGTGGGGGGCTGGAGAAAAACTGTTTTTT. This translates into CASSREWGAGEKLFF.

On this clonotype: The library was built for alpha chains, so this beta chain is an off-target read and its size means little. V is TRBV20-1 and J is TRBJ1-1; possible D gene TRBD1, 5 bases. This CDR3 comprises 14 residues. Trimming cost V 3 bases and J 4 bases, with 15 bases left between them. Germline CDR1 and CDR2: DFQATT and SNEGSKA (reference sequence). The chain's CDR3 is CSARRGGAGTEAFF. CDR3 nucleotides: TGCAGTGCTAGGAGGGGCGGGGCGGGCACTGAAGCTTTCTTT.

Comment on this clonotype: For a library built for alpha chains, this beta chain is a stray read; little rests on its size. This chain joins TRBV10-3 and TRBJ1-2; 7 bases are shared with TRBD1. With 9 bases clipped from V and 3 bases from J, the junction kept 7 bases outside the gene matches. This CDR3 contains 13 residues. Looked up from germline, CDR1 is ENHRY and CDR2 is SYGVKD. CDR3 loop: CAISSGTDYGYTF. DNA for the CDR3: TGTGCCATTTCGTCCGGGACAGACTATGGCTACACCTTC.

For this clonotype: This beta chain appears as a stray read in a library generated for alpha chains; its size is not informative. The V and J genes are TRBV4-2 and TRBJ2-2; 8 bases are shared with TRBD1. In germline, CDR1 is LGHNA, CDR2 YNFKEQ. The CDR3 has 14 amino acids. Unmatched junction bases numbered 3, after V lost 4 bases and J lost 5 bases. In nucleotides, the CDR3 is TGTGCCAGCAGCCCCAGGGGGCGGACCGGGGAGCTGTTTTTT. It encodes CASSPRGRTGELFF.

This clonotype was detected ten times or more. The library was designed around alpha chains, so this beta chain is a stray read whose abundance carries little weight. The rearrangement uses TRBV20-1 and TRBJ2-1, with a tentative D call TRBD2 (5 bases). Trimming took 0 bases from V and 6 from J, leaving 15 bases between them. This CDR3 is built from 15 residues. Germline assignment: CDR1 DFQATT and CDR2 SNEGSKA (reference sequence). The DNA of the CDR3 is TGCAGTGCTAGAGACCTGACTACTCTCCCCAATGAGCAGTTCTTC. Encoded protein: CSARDLTTLPNEQFF.

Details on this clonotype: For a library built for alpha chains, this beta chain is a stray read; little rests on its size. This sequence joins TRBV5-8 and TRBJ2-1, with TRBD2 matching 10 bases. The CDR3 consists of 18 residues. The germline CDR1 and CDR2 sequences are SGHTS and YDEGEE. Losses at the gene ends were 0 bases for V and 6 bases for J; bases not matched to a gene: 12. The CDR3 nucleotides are TGTGCCAGCAGCTTGGTCGACCACCCAGCGGGAGGGTCCAATGAGCAGTTCTTC. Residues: CASSLVDHPAGGSNEQFF.

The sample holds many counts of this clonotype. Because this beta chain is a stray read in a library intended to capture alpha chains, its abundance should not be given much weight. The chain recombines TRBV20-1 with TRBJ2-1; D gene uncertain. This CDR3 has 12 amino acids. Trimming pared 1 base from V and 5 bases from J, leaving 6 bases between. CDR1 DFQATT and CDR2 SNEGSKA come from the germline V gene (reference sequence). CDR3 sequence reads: CSARGTNNEQFF. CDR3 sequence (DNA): TGCAGTGCTAGAGGCACTAACAATGAGCAGTTCTTC.

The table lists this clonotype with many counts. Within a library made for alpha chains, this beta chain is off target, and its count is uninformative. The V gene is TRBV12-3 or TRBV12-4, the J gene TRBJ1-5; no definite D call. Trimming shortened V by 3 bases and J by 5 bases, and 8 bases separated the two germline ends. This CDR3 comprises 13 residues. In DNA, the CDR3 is TGTGCCAGCAGTTTTAGGGAGTATCAGCCCCAGCATTTT. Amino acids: CASSFREYQPQHF.

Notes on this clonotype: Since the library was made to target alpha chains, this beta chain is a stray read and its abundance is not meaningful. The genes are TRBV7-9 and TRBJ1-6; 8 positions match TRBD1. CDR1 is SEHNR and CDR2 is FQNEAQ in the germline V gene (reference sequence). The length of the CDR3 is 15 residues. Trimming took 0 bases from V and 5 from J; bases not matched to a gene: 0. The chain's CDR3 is CASSLATGDNSPLHF. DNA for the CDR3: TGTGCCAGCAGCTTAGCGACAGGGGATAATTCACCCCTCCACTTT.

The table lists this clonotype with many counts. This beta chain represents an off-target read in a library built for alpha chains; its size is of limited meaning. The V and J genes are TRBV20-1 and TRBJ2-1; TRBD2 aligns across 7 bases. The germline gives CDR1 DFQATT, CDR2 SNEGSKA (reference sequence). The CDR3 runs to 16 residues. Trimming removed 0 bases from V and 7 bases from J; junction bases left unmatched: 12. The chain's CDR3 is CSARDPFRGGQNEQFF. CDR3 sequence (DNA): TGCAGTGCTAGAGATCCTTTTCGGGGAGGGCAGAATGAGCAGTTCTTC.

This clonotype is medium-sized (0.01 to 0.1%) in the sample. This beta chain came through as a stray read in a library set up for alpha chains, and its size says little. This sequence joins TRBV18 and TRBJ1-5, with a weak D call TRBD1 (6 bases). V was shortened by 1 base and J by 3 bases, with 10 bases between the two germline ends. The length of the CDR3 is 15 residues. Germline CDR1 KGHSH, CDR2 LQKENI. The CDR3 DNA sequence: TGTGCCAGCTCACCACGGCAGGGGATCAATCAGCCCCAGCATTTT. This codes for CASSPRQGINQPQHF.

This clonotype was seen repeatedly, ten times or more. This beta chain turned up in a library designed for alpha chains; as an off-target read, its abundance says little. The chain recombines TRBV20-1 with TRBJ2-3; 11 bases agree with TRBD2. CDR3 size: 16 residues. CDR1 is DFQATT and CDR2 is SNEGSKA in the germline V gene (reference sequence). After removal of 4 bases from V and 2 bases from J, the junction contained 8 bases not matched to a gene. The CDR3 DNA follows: TGCAGTGCTACATCGGGACTAGCGGAAAACACAGATACGCAGTATTTT. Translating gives CSATSGLAENTDTQYF.

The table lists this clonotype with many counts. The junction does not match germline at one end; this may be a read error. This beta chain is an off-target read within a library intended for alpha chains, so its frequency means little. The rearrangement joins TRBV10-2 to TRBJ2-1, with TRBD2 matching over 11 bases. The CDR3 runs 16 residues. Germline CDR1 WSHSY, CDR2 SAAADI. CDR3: CTSFSGGLAGGGEQFF. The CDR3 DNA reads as TGCACCAGCTTTTCCGGTGGGCTAGCGGGGGGAGGAGAGCAGTTCTTC.

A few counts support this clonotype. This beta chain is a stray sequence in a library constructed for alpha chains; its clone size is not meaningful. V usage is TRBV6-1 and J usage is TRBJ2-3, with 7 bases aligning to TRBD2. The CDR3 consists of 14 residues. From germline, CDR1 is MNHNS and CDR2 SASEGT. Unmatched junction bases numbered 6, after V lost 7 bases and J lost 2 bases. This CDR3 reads CASTGGGFTDTQYF. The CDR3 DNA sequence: TGTGCCAGCACTGGGGGGGGGTTCACAGATACGCAGTATTTT.

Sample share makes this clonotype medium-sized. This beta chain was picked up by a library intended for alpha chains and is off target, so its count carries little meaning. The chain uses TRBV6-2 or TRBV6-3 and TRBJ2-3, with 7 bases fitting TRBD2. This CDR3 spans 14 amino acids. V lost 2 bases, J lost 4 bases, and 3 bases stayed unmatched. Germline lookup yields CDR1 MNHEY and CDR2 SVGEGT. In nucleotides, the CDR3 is TGTGCCAGCAGTTACGCGGGAGTACCAGATACGCAGTATTTT. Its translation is CASSYAGVPDTQYF.

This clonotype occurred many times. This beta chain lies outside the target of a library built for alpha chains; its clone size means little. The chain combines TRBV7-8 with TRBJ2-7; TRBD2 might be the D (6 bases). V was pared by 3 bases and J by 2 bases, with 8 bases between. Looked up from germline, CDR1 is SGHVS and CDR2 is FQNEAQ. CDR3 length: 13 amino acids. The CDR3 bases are TGTGCCAGCAGCTTGTCGGGAGCCTACGAGCAGTACTTC. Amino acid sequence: CASSLSGAYEQYF.

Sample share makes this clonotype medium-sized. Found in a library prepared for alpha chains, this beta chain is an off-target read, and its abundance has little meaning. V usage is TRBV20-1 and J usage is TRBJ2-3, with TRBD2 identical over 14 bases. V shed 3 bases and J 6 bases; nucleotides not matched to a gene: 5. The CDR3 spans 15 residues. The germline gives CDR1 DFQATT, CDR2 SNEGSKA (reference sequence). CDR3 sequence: CSARGLAGVLDTQYF. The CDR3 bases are TGCAGTGCTAGGGGACTAGCGGGAGTATTGGATACGCAGTATTTT.

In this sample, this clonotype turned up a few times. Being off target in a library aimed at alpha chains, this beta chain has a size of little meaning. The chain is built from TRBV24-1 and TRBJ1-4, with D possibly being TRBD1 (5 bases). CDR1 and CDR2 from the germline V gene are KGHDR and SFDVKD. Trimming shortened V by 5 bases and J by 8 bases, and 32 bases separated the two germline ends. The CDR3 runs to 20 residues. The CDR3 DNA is TGTGCCACCAGTGGTGGGGGAGTTAATGCAGAAGGAGTTAATGCAGAAAAACTGTTTTTT. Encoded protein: CATSGGGVNAEGVNAEKLFF.